This paragraph reports one TCR beta chain. What it recognizes is unknown. It was from PBMCs that CD4+ and CD8+ T cells were sorted. In each case, RNA was isolated and then reverse transcribed into cDNA as the sequencing template. Assay used: immunoSEQ multiplex PCR; TCRdb lists only in-frame clones, some missing. Altogether roughly 140,000 clones are present, 62% being singletons, with the ten largest covering approximately 34%. This entry comes from a study of CD8+ T cells in alopecia areata. Study findings and constraints: Higher clonality than in normal scalp was seen in lesional scalp, especially alopecia totalis/universalis. Between patients, shared TCR sequences were less clear than in mice. This was possibly due in part to HLA diversity in the patient population.

This CDR3 has 16 residues. J lost 4 bases, V lost 4 bases, and 10 bases had no gene match. The V gene's germline CDR1 is SGHDT and CDR2 YYEEEE. The V call is TRBV5-6, the J call TRBJ2-2; 7 bases match TRBD2. What was sequenced was CD8+ T cells sorted from blood. The origin of this receptor is a human donor in good health. The CDR3 here is CASSPVYWEGTGELFF. The CDR3 nucleotides are TGTGCCAGCAGCCCCGTCTATTGGGAGGGCACCGGGGAGCTGTTTTTT.